The sequence of this TCR beta chain was determined in a study of blood T cell repertoires in COVID-19. Turning to the study itself: Donors in the United States, Italy and Spain gave samples during acute or convalescent COVID-19.

As processed by the authors: Scientists estimated how many nucleated cells there were by amplifying reference gene primers. Generated by immunoSEQ multiplex PCR, the TCRdb table keeps only in-frame clones and is missing some. That table supplies the V and J calls and clone size; D and trimming were determined from the DNA. In the table there are approximately 180,000 clones, about 80% of which are singletons. Per the germline V gene, CDR1 is LNHNV and CDR2 is YYDKDF (reference sequence). Trimming at V came to 8 bases and at J to 7 bases, leaving 12 bases not matched to a gene. The CDR3 extends over 16 amino acids.

This clonotype was obtained from a woman between 65 and 79 years old with acute or convalescent COVID-19. Sequenced sample: peripheral blood. V gene TRBV15 combines with J gene TRBJ2-1, with TRBD2 identical over 12 bases. The CDR3 bases are TGTGCCACCTCCCGGCTAGCGGGAGGGCCTGTAAATGAGCAGTTCTTC. It is translated as CATSRLAGGPVNEQFF.